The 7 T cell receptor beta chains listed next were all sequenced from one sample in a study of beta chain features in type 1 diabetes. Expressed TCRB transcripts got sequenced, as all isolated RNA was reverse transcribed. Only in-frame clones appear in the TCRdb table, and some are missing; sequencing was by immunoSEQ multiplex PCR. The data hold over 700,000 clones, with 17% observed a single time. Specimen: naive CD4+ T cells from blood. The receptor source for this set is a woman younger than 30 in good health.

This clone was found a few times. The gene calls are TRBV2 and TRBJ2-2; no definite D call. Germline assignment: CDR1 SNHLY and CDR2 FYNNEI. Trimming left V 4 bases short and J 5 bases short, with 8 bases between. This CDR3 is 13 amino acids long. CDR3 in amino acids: CASSVSETGELFF. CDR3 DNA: TGTGCCAGCAGTGTTTCTGAGACCGGGGAGCTGTTTTTT. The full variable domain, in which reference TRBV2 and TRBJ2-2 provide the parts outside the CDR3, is EPEVTQTPSHQVTQMGQEVILRCVPISNHLYFYWYRQILGQKVEFLVSFYNNEISEKSEIFDDQFSVERPDGSNFTLKIRSTKLEDSAMYFCASSVSETGELFFGEGSRLTVL.

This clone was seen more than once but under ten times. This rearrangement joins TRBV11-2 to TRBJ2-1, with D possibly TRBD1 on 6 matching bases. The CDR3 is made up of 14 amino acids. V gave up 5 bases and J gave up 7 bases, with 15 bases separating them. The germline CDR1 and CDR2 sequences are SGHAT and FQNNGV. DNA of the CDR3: TGTGCCAGCAGCCTTAACAGGGATCGGAATGAGCAGTTCTTC. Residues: CASSLNRDRNEQFF.

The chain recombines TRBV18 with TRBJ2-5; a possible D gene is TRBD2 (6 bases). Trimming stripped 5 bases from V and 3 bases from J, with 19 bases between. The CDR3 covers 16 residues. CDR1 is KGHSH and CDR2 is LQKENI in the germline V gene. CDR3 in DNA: TGTGCCAGCTCATTTGGCGGGACGCCAGCCGAAGAGACCCAGTACTTC. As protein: CASSFGGTPAEETQYF.

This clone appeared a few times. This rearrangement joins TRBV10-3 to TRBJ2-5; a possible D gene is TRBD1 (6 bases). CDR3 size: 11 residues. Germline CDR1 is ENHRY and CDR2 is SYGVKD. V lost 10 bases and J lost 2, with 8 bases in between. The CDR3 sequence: CASTGQETQYF. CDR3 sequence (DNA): TGTGCCAGCACAGGGCAAGAGACCCAGTACTTC.

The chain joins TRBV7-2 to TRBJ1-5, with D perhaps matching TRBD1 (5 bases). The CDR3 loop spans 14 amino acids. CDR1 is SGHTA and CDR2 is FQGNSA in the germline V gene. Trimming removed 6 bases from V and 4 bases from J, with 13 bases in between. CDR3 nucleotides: TGTGCCAGCAGACCCGGACACCAAAATCAGCCCCAGCATTTT. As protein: CASRPGHQNQPQHF. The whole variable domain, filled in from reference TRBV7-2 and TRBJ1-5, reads GAGVSQSPSNKVTEKGKDVELRCDPISGHTALYWYRQSLGQGLEFLIYFQGNSAPDKSGLPSDRFSAERTGGSVSTLTIQRTQQEDSAVYLCASRPGHQNQPQHFGDGTRLSIL.

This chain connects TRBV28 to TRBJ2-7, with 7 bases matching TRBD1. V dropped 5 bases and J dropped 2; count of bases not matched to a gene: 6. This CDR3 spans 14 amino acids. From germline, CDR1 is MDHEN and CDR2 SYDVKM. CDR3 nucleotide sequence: TGTGCCAGCAGTCCCCGACAGGGAACCTACGAGCAGTACTTC. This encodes CASSPRQGTYEQYF.

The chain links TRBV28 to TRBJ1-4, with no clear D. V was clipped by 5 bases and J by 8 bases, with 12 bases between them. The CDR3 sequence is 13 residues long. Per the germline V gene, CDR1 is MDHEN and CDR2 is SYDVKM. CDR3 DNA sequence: TGTGCCAGCAGTCATCCGGGAGACGAAAAACTGTTTTTT. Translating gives CASSHPGDEKLFF.